This T cell receptor (beta chain) comes out of a study of T-cell reconstitution after alpha-beta-depleted transplantation in children. Study-wide findings and caveats: About two months after transplant, alpha-beta T cells reportedly came from several hundred expanded graft clones. It was newly produced T cells that mostly accounted for T-cell counts and diversity one year after transplant. Surviving thymic progenitors and recipient T cells were the source of high TCRbeta diversity at day 60 in some patients.

Construction of the TCRbeta library involved unique molecular identifiers. TCRdb re-analysed the PCR reads in MiXCR, keeping a single row per CDR3 protein. The table shows hundreds of thousands of distinct CDR3 sequences, with over 10% occurring only once. Points on this clonotype: Its specificity is unknown.

Between the trimmed V and J ends, which lost 10 bases and 7 bases, there was a span of 11 bases. This CDR3 is 11 amino acids long. This specimen was PBMCs, mostly from graft donor cells, taken 360 days after TCRalphabeta/CD19-depleted stem cell transplant. The genes are TRBV12-3 or TRBV12-4 and TRBJ2-1; D unresolved. The source of this sequence is a male patient between 10 and 17 years old who had a stem cell transplant for acute myeloid leukemia, so the T cells may come from the graft donor. In DNA form, the CDR3 reads TGTGCCATCACCAGACGTAATGAGCAGTTCTTC. Translated: CAITRRNEQFF.